A selection of T cell receptor beta chains follows, all from one sample in a study of T cell responses to AZD1222 COVID-19 vaccine. Here immunoSEQ multiplex PCR was the method, and the copy in TCRdb shows in-frame clones only, minus some. The sample has roughly 200,000 clones; around nine tenths are singletons. Material: peripheral blood, obtained 28 days after the second dose of the MenACWY control vaccine. The receptors were sampled from an adult who received the MenACWY meningococcal vaccine as a control. CDR3s include the opening cysteine and the closing phenylalanine or tryptophan. The order of the fields is J gene, V gene, clone size, D gene, CDR3 protein, CDR3 DNA. A D gene is named only where the DNA matches it firmly. A clone size is listed for some rows: how often the clone was seen (once, few, many), or a class if it is expanded.

>TRBJ1-5|TRBV2|once|TRBD1
CASSMDRVNQPQHF
TGTGCCAGCAGTATGGACAGGGTAAATCAGCCCCAGCATTTT
>TRBJ1-1|TRBV9|-|-
CASSVADAGTEAFF
TGTGCCAGCAGCGTAGCTGACGCCGGCACTGAAGCTTTCTTT
>TRBJ2-7|TRBV5-4|-|-
CASSLDGNEQYF
TGTGCCAGCAGCTTGGATGGAAACGAGCAGTACTTC
>TRBJ1-2|TRBV3-1/TRBV3-2|-|-
CASSQEGKGQNYGYTF
TGTGCCAGCAGCCAAGAGGGGAAAGGGCAGAACTATGGCTACACCTTC
>TRBJ2-1|TRBV10-3|-|TRBD2
CAISPSGTSGRGGSYNEQFF
TGTGCCATCAGTCCTTCCGGGACTAGCGGGAGAGGGGGCTCCTACAATGAGCAGTTCTTC
>TRBJ1-4|TRBV30|-|-
CAWGPSGEKLFF
TGTGCCTGGGGCCCCTCGGGAGAAAAACTGTTTTTT
>TRBJ1-4|TRBV27|-|-
CASSLSEATNEKLFF
TGTGCCAGCAGTTTATCGGAAGCAACTAATGAAAAACTGTTTTTT
>TRBJ2-1|TRBV11-2|-|TRBD2
CASSRLAGLYNEQFF
TGTGCCAGCAGCCGTCTAGCGGGCCTTTACAATGAGCAGTTCTTC
>TRBJ1-1|TRBV29-1|-|-
CSVDVNTEAFF
TGCAGCGTTGACGTGAACACTGAAGCTTTCTTT
>TRBJ1-4|TRBV7-9|-|-
CASSWGPGGSEKLFF
TGTGCCAGCAGCTGGGGACCGGGCGGGAGTGAAAAACTGTTTTTT
>TRBJ1-1|TRBV15|-|-
CATSRDTLRDF
TGTGCCACCAGCAGAGACACACTGCGCGACTTT
>TRBJ1-1|TRBV5-1|-|-
CASSPGVGAFF
TGCGCCAGCAGCCCCGGGGTAGGGGCTTTCTTT
>TRBJ1-3|TRBV11-2|-|-
CASSRRGPQGGNTIYF
TGTGCCAGCAGCCGTAGGGGCCCCCAGGGCGGAAACACCATATATTTT
>TRBJ1-1|TRBV5-4|-|-
CASSLGPGNTEAFF
TGTGCCAGCAGCTTGGGACCAGGGAACACTGAAGCTTTCTTT
>TRBJ2-7|TRBV9|few|TRBD2
CASSASGRGGEQYF
TGTGCCAGCAGCGCCAGCGGGAGGGGAGGCGAGCAGTACTTC
>TRBJ1-2|TRBV13|-|TRBD1
CASSSGTGAYTF
TGTGCCAGCAGCTCCGGGACAGGCGCCTACACCTTC
>TRBJ2-7|TRBV7-6|-|TRBD2
CASSPGLAGGIGYEQYF
TGTGCCAGCAGCCCTGGACTAGCGGGAGGGATAGGTTACGAGCAGTACTTC
>TRBJ1-2|TRBV5-1|-|-
CASSLEQQAIYTF
TGCGCCAGCAGCTTGGAGCAACAGGCGATCTACACCTTC
>TRBJ2-1|TRBV2|-|-
CASRIGSYNEQFF
TGTGCCAGCAGGATAGGGTCCTACAATGAGCAGTTCTTC
>TRBJ1-4|TRBV27|-|TRBD1
CASSLFTGQGERKLFF
TGTGCCAGCAGTTTATTCACGGGACAGGGGGAACGAAAACTGTTTTTT
>TRBJ2-7|TRBV4-2|-|-
CASSQGPRDHSYEQYF
TGTGCCAGCAGCCAAGGACCCCGGGACCACTCCTACGAGCAGTACTTC
>TRBJ1-6|TRBV19|-|-
CASTPGYNSPLHF
TGTGCCAGTACCCCCGGTTATAATTCACCCCTCCACTTT
>TRBJ1-1|TRBV9|-|TRBD1
CASSPITTGTAFF
TGTGCCAGCAGCCCAATTACGACAGGGACGGCTTTCTTT
>TRBJ2-3|TRBV18|once|-
CASSPRGTDTQYF
TGTGCCAGCTCACCACGGGGAACAGATACGCAGTATTTT
>TRBJ2-1|TRBV9|-|TRBD2
CASSRLANYNEQFF
TGTGCCAGCAGCCGACTAGCGAACTACAATGAGCAGTTCTTC
>TRBJ2-2|TRBV7-3|-|TRBD1
CASSPRTGKNTGELFF
TGTGCCAGCAGCCCTAGGACAGGGAAGAACACCGGGGAGCTGTTTTTT
>TRBJ1-6|TRBV27|-|-
CASSSAPRVTYSPLHF
TGTGCCAGCAGTTCGGCCCCGCGGGTTACGTATTCACCCCTCCACTTT
>TRBJ1-1|TRBV11-3|once|-
CASSYARDNTEAFF
TGTGCCAGCAGCTACGCACGGGACAACACTGAAGCTTTCTTT
>TRBJ2-1|TRBV15|-|-
CATSRAGRGAEVEQFF
TGTGCCACCAGCAGAGCGGGCCGAGGGGCGGAGGTTGAGCAGTTCTTC
>TRBJ1-2|TRBV12-3/TRBV12-4|-|-
CASRTSLGGYTF
TGTGCCAGCCGAACCAGTCTCGGGGGCTACACCTTC
>TRBJ2-3|TRBV19|once|-
CASARERADTQYF
TGTGCCAGCGCCCGGGAGAGGGCAGATACGCAGTATTTT